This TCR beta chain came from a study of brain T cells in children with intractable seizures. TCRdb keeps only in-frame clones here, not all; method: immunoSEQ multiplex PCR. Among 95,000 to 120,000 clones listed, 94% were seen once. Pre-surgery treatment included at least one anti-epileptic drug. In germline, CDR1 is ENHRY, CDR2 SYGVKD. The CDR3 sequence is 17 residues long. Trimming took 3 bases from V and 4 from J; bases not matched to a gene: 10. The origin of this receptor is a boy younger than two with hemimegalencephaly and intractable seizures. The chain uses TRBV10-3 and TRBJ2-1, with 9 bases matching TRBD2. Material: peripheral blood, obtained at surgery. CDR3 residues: CAISEATSGERYNEQFF. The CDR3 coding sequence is TGTGCCATCAGTGAAGCGACTAGCGGAGAACGATACAATGAGCAGTTCTTC.